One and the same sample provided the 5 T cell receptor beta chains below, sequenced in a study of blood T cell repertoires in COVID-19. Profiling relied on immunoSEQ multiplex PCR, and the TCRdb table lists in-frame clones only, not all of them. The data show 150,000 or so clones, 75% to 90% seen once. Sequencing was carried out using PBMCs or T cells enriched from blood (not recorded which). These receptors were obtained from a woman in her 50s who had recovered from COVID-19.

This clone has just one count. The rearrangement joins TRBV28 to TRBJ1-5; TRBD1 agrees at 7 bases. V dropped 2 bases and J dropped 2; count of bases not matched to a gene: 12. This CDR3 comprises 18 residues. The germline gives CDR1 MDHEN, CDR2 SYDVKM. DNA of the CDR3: TGTGCCAGCAGTTTAGCTTCAAATACAGGGGTAGGCAATCAGCCCCAGCATTTT. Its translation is CASSLASNTGVGNQPQHF.

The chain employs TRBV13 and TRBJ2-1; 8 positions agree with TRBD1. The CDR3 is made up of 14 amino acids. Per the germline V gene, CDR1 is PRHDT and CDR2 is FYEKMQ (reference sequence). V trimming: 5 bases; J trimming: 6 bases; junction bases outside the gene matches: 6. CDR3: CASSPRTGINEQFF. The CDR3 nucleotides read TGTGCCAGCAGCCCCCGGACAGGGATCAATGAGCAGTTCTTC.

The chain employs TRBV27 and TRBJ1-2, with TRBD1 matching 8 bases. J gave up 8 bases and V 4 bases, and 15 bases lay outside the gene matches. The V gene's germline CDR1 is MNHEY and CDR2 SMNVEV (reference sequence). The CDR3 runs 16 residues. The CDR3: CASSWGTGMKSRGYTF. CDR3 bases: TGTGCCAGCAGTTGGGGGACAGGCATGAAGTCTCGGGGCTACACCTTC.

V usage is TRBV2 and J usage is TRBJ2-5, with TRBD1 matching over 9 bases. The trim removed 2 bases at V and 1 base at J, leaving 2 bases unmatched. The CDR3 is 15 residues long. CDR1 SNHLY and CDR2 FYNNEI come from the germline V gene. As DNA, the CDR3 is TGTGCCAGCAGTGAACAGGGACAGGGCCAAGAGACCCAGTACTTC. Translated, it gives CASSEQGQGQETQYF.

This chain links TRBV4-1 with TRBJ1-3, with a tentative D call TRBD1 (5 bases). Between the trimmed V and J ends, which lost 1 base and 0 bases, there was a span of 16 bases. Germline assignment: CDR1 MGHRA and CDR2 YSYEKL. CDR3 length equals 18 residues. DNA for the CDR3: TGCGCCAGCAGCCAAGTGGGGGGTAAGGGATTCTCTGGAAACACCATATATTTT. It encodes CASSQVGGKGFSGNTIYF.